There are many counts of the clone carrying this TCR beta chain. What it recognizes is unknown. Per germline, CDR1 LGHNT and CDR2 FRNRAP. This CDR3 contains 13 residues. V was trimmed by 0 bases and J by 10 bases, leaving 10 bases between them. Duration under 3 months, a NOSPECS grade of at least 4, and a Clinical Activity Score of at least 3 characterized the ophthalmopathy patients. The diagnostic basis comprised clinical symptoms, serum thyroxine and TRAb, thyroid ultrasound and orbital computed tomography. This record comes from a study of T cells in Graves' hyperthyroidism and ophthalmopathy. The overall study: Peripheral blood was acquired at first diagnosis, ahead of any therapy whatsoever.

Whole-study findings and limits: Ophthalmopathy stood apart from stable hyperthyroidism in a 13 V-J model.

From RNA transcripts, TCR beta CDR3 regions were amplified. An initial round of RT-PCR targeting the TCR CDR3 relied on the HTBI primer set. TCRdb called the multiplex PCR reads again in MiXCR, with one record for every CDR3 protein. In the table there are about 400,000 distinct CDR3 sequences, more than 12% of which are singletons. This clonotype originated in a woman in her 30s with Graves' ophthalmopathy. The chain recombines TRBV12-5 with TRBJ2-1, with D tentatively TRBD2 (5 bases). The sample was blood. CDR3: CASGLVLGGEQFF. In nucleotides, the CDR3 is TGTGCTAGTGGTTTGGTCCTCGGCGGGGAGCAGTTCTTC.